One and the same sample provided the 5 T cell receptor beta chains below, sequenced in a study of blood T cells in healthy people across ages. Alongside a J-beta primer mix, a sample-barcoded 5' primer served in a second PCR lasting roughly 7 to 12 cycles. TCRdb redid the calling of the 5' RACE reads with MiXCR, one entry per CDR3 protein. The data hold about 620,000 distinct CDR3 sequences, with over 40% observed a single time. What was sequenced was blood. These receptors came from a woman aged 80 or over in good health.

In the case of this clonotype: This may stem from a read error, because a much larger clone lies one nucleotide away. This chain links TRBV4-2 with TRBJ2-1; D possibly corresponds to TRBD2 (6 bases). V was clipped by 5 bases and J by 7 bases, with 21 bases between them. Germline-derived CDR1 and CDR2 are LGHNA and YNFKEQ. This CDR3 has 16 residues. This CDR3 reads CASSARVLAALNEQFF. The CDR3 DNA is TGTGCCAGCAGCGCCCGCGTACTAGCAGCCTTGAATGAGCAGTTCTTC.

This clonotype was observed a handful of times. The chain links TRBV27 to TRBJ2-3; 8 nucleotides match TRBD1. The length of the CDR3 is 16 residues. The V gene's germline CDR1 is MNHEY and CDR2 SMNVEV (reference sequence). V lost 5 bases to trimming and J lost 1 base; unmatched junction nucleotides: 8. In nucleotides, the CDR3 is TGTGCCAGCAGTCCGGGGACAGGACGCGGCACAGATACGCAGTATTTT. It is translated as CASSPGTGRGTDTQYF.

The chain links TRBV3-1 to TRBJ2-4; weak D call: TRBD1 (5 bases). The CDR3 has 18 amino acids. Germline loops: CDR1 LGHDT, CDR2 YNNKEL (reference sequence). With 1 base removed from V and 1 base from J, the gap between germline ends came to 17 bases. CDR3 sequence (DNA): TGTGCCAGCAGCCAAGTATGGGGCGGCAGGGTTGCCAAAAACATTCAGTACTTC. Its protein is CASSQVWGGRVAKNIQYF.

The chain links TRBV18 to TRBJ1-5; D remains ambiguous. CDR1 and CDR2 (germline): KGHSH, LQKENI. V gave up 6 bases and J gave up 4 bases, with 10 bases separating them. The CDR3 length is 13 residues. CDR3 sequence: CASSQTQNQPQHF. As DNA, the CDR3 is TGTGCCAGCTCTCAGACGCAGAATCAGCCCCAGCATTTT.

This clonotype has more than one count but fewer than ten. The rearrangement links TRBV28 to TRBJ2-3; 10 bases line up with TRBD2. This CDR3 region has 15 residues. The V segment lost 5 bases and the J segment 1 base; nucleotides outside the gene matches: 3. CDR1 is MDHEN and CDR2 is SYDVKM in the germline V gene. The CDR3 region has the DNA TGTGCCAGCAGTGAAACTAGCGGGGGCACAGATACGCAGTATTTT. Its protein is CASSETSGGTDTQYF.